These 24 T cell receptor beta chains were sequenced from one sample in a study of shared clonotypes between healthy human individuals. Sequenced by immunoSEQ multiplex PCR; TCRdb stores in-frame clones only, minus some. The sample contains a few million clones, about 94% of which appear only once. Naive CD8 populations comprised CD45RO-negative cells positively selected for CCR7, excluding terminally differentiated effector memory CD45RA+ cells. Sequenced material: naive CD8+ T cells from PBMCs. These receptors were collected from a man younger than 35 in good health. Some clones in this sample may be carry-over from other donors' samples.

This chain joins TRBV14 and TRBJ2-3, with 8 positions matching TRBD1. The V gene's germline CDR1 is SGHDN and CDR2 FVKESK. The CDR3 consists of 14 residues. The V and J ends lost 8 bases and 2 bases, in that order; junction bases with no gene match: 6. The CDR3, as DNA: TGTGCCAGCCAACAGGGGGTATACACAGATACGCAGTATTTT. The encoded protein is CASQQGVYTDTQYF.

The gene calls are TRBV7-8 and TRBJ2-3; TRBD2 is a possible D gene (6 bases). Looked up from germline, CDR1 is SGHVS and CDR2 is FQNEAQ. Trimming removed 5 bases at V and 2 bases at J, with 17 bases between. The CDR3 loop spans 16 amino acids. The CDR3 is CASSPPLARPTDTQYF. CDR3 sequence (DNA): TGTGCCAGCAGCCCCCCCCTAGCGCGTCCCACAGATACGCAGTATTTT.

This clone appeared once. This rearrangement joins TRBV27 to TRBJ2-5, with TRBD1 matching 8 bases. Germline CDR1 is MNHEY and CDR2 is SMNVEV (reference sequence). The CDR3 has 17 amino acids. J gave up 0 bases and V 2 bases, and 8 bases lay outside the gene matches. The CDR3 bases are TGTGCCAGCAGTTTAGCCCCCGGACAGGGCGACCAAGAGACCCAGTACTTC. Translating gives CASSLAPGQGDQETQYF.

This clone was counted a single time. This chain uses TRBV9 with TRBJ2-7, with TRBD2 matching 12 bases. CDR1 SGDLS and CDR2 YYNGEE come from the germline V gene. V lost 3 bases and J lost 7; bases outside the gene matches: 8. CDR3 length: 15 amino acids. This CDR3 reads CASSARTSGILEQYF. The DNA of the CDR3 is TGTGCCAGCAGCGCCCGGACTAGCGGGATCTTGGAGCAGTACTTC.

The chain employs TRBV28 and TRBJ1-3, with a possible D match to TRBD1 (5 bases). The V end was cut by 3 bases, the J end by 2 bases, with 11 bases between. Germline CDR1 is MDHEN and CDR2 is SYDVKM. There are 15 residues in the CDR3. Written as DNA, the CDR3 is TGTGCCAGCAGTTTCCTTTGGGGCCCTGGAAACACCATATATTTT. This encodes CASSFLWGPGNTIYF.

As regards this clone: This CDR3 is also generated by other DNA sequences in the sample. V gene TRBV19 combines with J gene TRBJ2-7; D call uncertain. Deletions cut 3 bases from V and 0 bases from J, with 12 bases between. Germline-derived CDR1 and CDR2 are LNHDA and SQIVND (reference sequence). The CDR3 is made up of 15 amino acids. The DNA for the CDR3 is TGTGCCAGTAGTATGTGGGTCCGGAGCTCCTACGAGCAGTACTTC. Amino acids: CASSMWVRSSYEQYF.

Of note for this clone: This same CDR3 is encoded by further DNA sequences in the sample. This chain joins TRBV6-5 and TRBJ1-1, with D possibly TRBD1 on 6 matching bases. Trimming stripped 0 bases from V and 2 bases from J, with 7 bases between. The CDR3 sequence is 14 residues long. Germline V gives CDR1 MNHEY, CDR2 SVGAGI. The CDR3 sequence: CASSYSGGNTEAFF. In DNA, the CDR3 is TGTGCCAGCAGTTACTCGGGGGGCAACACTGAAGCTTTCTTT.

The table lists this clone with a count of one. The CDR3 region has the DNA TGCGCCAGCAGCCAAGAAGGGGTAGCGGGGCTCCCGGGGGAGACCCAGTACTTC. The encoded protein is CASSQEGVAGLPGETQYF. The chain recombines TRBV4-3 with TRBJ2-5; the match to TRBD2 covers 8 bases. The germline gives CDR1 LGHNA, CDR2 YSLEER. CDR3 length equals 18 residues. V was pared by 0 bases and J by 5 bases, with 14 bases of the junction left unmatched.

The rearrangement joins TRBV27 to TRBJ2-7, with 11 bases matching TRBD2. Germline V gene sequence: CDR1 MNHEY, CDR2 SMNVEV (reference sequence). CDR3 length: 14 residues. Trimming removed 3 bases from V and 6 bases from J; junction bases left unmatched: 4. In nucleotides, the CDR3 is TGTGCCAGCAGTTTTCTAGCGGGAGGCTCCGAGCAGTACTTC. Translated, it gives CASSFLAGGSEQYF.

CDR3 sequence: CASSFGVGTVLEETQYF. CDR3 DNA: TGTGCCAGCAGCTTCGGAGTTGGGACAGTCCTGGAAGAGACCCAGTACTTC. The chain links TRBV5-6 to TRBJ2-5, with 7 bases that match TRBD1. Germline V gives CDR1 SGHDT, CDR2 YYEEEE. CDR3 length: 17 residues. Trimming took 2 bases from V and 3 from J; bases not matched to a gene: 13. Looking up the rest from reference TRBV5-6 and TRBJ2-5 gives the full variable domain: DAGVTQSPTHLIKTRGQQVTLRCSPKSGHDTVSWYQQALGQGPQFIFQYYEEEERQRGNFPDRFSGHQFPNYSSELNVNALLLGDSALYLCASSFGVGTVLEETQYFGPGTRLLVL.

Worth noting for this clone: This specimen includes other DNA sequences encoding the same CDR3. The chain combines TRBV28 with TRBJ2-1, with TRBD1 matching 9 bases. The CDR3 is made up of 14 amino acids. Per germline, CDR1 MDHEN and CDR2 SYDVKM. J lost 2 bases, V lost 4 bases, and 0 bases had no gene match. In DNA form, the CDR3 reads TGTGCCAGCAGTTGGACAGGGGCCTACAATGAGCAGTTCTTC. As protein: CASSWTGAYNEQFF. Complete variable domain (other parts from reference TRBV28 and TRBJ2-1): DVKVTQSSRYLVKRTGEKVFLECVQDMDHENMFWYRQDPGLGLRLIYFSYDVKMKEKGDIPEGYSVSREKKERFSLILESASTNQTSMYLCASSWTGAYNEQFFGPGTRLTVL.

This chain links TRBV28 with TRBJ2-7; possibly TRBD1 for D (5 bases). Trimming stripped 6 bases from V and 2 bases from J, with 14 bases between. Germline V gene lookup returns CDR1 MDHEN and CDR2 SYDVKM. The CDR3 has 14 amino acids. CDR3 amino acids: CASREWAGTYEQYF. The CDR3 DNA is TGTGCCAGCAGGGAGTGGGCAGGGACCTACGAGCAGTACTTC.

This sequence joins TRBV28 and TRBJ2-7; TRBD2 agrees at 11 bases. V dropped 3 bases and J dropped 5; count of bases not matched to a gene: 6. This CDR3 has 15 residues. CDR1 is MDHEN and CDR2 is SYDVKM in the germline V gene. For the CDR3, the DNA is TGTGCCAGCAGTTTGGTCCCTAGCGGGAGGAACGAGCAGTACTTC. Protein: CASSLVPSGRNEQYF.

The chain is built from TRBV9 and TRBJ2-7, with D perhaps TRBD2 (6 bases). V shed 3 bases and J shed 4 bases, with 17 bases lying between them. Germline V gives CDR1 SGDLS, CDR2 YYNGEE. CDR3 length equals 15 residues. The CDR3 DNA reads TGTGCCAGCAGCGCCCGTCCCGGGACTCTTTACGAGCAGTACTTC. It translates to CASSARPGTLYEQYF.

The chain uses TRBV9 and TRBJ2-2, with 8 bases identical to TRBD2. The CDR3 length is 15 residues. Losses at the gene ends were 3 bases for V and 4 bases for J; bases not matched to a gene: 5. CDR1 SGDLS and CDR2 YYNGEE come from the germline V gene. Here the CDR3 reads CASSESGGSTGELFF. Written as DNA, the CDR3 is TGTGCCAGCAGCGAAAGCGGGGGAAGCACCGGGGAGCTGTTTTTT.

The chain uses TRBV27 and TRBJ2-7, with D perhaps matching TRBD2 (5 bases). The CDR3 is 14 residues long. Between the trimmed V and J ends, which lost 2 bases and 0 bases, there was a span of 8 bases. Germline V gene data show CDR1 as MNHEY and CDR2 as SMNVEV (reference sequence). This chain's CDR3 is CASSLDYNSYEQYF. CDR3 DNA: TGTGCCAGCAGTTTAGACTACAACTCCTACGAGCAGTACTTC.

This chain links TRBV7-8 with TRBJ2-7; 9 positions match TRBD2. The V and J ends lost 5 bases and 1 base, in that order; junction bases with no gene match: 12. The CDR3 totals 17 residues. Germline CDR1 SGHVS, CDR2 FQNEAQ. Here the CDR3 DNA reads TGTGCCAGCAGCCCCCTGCGATCTAGCGGGGCATCCTACGAGCAGTACTTC. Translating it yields CASSPLRSSGASYEQYF.

The CDR3 reads CASSGRPGPSSGNTIYF. CDR3 bases: TGTGCCAGCAGCGGACGACCTGGCCCGTCCTCTGGAAACACCATATATTTT. The gene calls are TRBV9 and TRBJ1-3; the D is unclear. CDR1 and CDR2 (germline): SGDLS, YYNGEE. Trimming removed 3 bases at V and 0 bases at J, with 16 bases between. The CDR3 has 17 residues.

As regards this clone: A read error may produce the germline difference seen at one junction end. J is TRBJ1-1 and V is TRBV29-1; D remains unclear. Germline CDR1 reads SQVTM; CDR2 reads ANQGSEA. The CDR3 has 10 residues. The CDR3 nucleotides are TGCAGCGTTGAAGAGGCGGGTTGGGTCTTT. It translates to CSVEEAGWVF. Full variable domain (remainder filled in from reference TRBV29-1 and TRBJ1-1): SAVISQKPSRDICQRGTSLTIQCQVDSQVTMMFWYRQQPGQSLTLIATANQGSEATYESGFVIDKFPISRPNLTFSTLTVSNMSPEDSSIYLCSVEEAGWVFGQGTRLTVV.

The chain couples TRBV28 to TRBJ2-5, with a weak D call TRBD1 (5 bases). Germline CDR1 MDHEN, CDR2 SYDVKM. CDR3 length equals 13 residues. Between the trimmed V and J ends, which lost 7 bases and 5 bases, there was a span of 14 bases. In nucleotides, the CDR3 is TGTGCCAGCACTCAGCAGGGTTGGGAGACCCAGTACTTC. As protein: CASTQQGWETQYF.

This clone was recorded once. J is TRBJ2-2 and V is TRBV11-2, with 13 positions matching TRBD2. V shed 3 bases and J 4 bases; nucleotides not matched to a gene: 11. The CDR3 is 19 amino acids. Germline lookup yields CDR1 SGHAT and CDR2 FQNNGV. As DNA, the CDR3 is TGTGCCAGCAGCTTGCCTACCGGGACTAGCGGGATATCCACCGGGGAGCTGTTTTTT. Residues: CASSLPTGTSGISTGELFF.

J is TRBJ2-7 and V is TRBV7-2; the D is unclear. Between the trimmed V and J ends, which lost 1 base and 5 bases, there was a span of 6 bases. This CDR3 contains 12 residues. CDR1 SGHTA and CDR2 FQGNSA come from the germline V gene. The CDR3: CASSLGQDEQYF. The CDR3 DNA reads TGTGCCAGCAGCTTAGGCCAGGACGAGCAGTACTTC.

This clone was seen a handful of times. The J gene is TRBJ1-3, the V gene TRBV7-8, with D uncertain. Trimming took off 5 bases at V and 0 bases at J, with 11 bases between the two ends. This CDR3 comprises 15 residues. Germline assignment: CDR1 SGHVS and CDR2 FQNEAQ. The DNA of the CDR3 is TGTGCCAGCAGCGAGACACTTTACTCTGGAAACACCATATATTTT. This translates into CASSETLYSGNTIYF.

The CDR3 sequence: CASVGHPNTGELFF. The CDR3 nucleotides are TGTGCCAGCGTAGGACATCCGAACACCGGGGAGCTGTTTTTT. The chain carries TRBV6-5 and TRBJ2-2; a weak D match, TRBD1 (5 bases). CDR3 length equals 14 residues. Looked up from germline, CDR1 is MNHEY and CDR2 is SVGAGI. V was cut by 8 bases and J by 0 bases, with 10 bases left in between.